Below are 10 T cell receptor beta chains sequenced from a single sample in a study of shared clonotypes between healthy human individuals. Data came from immunoSEQ multiplex PCR; TCRdb stores just in-frame clones and leaves some out. In the table there are just over 2,000,000 clones, about 95% of which are singletons. The material sequenced was naive CD4+ T cells sorted from blood. The subset here: CD45RA+ positively selected. The receptors stem from a man younger than 35 in good health.

The chain carries TRBV7-9 and TRBJ2-7, with D perhaps matching TRBD2 (5 bases). V was shortened by 4 bases and J by 3 bases, with 19 bases between the two germline ends. The V gene's germline CDR1 is SEHNR and CDR2 FQNEAQ (reference sequence). The CDR3 runs to 16 residues. The CDR3, as DNA: TGTGCCAGCAGCTCCCTCGAGGGTCCTGTAGGCTACGAGCAGTACTTC. Residues: CASSSLEGPVGYEQYF.

This chain uses TRBV4-3 with TRBJ2-3; the match to TRBD2 covers 10 bases. Germline values: CDR1 LGHNA, CDR2 YSLEER. The trim removed 3 bases at V and 2 bases at J, leaving 5 bases unmatched. The CDR3 is made up of 16 amino acids. CDR3 DNA sequence: TGCGCCAGCAGCCACGGACTAGCGGCCACCACAGATACGCAGTATTTT. This codes for CASSHGLAATTDTQYF.

The chain joins TRBV18 to TRBJ1-2; maybe TRBD1 (5 bases). CDR3 length: 12 residues. V dropped 2 bases and J dropped 8 bases, with 9 bases sitting between them. Germline lookup yields CDR1 KGHSH and CDR2 LQKENI. The CDR3 protein is CASSPIRDGYTF. For the CDR3, the DNA is TGTGCCAGCTCACCAATCAGGGACGGCTACACCTTC.

The rearrangement uses TRBV5-1 and TRBJ2-3; D gene ambiguous. Germline lookup yields CDR1 SGHRS and CDR2 YFSETQ. The V and J ends lost 0 bases and 4 bases respectively, with 9 bases between them. The CDR3 extends over 14 amino acids. The CDR3 region has the DNA TGCGCCAGCAGCTTGGAGACATGGGCAGATACGCAGTATTTT. The encoded protein is CASSLETWADTQYF.

The chain joins TRBV6-1 to TRBJ1-1; no clear D gene. The CDR3 spans 14 residues. Trimming took off 4 bases at V and 1 base at J, with 10 bases between the two ends. Germline V CDR1 and CDR2: MNHNS, SASEGT. The CDR3 sequence: CASSGLEGNTEAFF. The DNA for the CDR3 is TGTGCCAGCAGTGGTCTAGAGGGGAACACTGAAGCTTTCTTT.

V gene TRBV25-1 combines with J gene TRBJ1-2, with D perhaps matching TRBD1 (6 bases). The CDR3 loop spans 15 amino acids. Between the trimmed V and J ends, which lost 4 bases and 1 base, there was a span of 13 bases. Per germline, CDR1 MGHDK and CDR2 SYGVNS. The CDR3 reads CASSGAGGLNYGYTF. CDR3 coding DNA: TGTGCCAGCAGTGGTGCGGGGGGGCTTAACTATGGCTACACCTTC.

For the CDR3, the DNA is TGCGCCAGCAGCCAAGACCCCGGGGCTTACACCGGGGAGCTGTTTTTT. Protein sequence: CASSQDPGAYTGELFF. The rearrangement uses TRBV4-1 and TRBJ2-2, with D perhaps TRBD1 or TRBD2 (5 bases each). Per germline, CDR1 MGHRA and CDR2 YSYEKL. The CDR3 contains 16 residues. V was trimmed by 0 bases and J by 3 bases, leaving 11 bases between them.

This chain joins TRBV27 and TRBJ1-5, with D tentatively TRBD1 (6 bases). Germline V gives CDR1 MNHEY, CDR2 SMNVEV (reference sequence). Trimming took off 6 bases at V and 4 bases at J, with 10 bases between the two ends. The CDR3 is made up of 13 amino acids. CDR3 DNA: TGTGCCAGCAGACCCCAGGGGAATCAGCCCCAGCATTTT. Protein product: CASRPQGNQPQHF.

This chain connects TRBV2 to TRBJ2-3; TRBD2 aligns across 16 bases. This CDR3 is built from 18 residues. V shed 1 base and J 7 bases; nucleotides not matched to a gene: 8. From germline, CDR1 is SNHLY and CDR2 FYNNEI. CDR3 DNA sequence: TGTGCCAGCAGTGAAGAGGGACCGGGACTAGCGGGAGGGTATACGCAGTATTTT. Encoded protein: CASSEEGPGLAGGYTQYF.

This chain joins TRBV4-1 and TRBJ1-2, with D maybe TRBD1 (5 bases). CDR1 and CDR2 from the germline V gene are MGHRA and YSYEKL. The CDR3 covers 14 residues. Trimming left V 0 bases short and J 5 bases short, with 10 bases between. The DNA of the CDR3 is TGCGCCAGCAGCCAAGATCTAGGGGTTTATGGCTACACCTTC. This encodes CASSQDLGVYGYTF.